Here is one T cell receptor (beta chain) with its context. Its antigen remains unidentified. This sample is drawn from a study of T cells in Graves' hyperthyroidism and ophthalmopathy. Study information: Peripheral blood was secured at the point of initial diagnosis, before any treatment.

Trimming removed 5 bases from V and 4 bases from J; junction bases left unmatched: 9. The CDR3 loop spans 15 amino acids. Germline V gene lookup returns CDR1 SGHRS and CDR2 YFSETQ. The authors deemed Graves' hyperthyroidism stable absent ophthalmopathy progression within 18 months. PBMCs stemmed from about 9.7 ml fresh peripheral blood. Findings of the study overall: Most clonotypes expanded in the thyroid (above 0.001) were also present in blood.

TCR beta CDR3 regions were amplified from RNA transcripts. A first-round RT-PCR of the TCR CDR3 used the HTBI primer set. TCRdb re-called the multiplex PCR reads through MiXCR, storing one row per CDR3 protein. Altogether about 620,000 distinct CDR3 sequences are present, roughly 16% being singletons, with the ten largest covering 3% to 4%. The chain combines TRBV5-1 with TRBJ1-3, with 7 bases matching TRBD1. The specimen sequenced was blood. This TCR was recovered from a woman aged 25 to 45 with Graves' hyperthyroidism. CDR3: CASRGEGAQGNTIYF. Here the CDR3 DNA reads TGCGCCAGCAGGGGCGAGGGGGCTCAAGGAAACACCATATATTTT.